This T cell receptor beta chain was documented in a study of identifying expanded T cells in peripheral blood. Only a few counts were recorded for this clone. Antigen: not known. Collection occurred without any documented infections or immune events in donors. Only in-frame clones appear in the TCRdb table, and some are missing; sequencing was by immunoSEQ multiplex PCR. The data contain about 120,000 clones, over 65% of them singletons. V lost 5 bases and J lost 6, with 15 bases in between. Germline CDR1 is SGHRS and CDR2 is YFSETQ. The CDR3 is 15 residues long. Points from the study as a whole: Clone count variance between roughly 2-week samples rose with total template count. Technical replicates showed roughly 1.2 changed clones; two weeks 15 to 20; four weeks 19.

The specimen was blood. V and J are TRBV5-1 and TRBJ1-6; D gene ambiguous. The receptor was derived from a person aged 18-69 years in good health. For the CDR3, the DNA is TGCGCCAGCAGTCCTTTTAACAGCTTTAATTCACCCCTCCACTTT. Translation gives CASSPFNSFNSPLHF.